A single sample is the source of the 18 T cell receptor beta chains below, sequenced in a study of neoadjuvant anti-PD-1 for oral cavity cancer. Time point in this sample: after neoadjuvant nivolumab, at surgical resection. Profiled with immunoSEQ multiplex PCR; TCRdb holds only in-frame clones, not every one. Of roughly 8,100 clones in the sample, roughly 70% were seen once. The specimen comprised PBMCs, sampled after nivolumab (anti-PD-1) treatment. Receptor source: a person aged 40 to 85 with oral cavity squamous cell carcinoma.

This clone was seen a single time. DNA for the CDR3: TGCAGCGTTGAAGCGTGGGGCAGGGCGAACACTGAAGCTTTCTTT. Translation gives CSVEAWGRANTEAFF. V is TRBV29-1 and J is TRBJ1-1; D perhaps matches TRBD1 (5 bases). The ends were cut back, 1 base at V and 1 base at J, with 13 bases in the middle. The CDR3 has 15 residues. Germline V lookup: CDR1 SQVTM, CDR2 ANQGSEA.

This clone was seen a single time. The rearrangement uses TRBV2 and TRBJ2-3; D unclear. The ends were cut back, 2 bases at V and 9 bases at J, with 12 bases in the middle. Germline loops: CDR1 SNHLY, CDR2 FYNNEI. The CDR3 consists of 13 residues. The CDR3 DNA sequence: TGTGCCAGCAGTGAAAGGACCCCGCGCACGCAGTATTTT. It codes for CASSERTPRTQYF.

This sequence joins TRBV2 and TRBJ1-2; D might be TRBD1 (6 bases). This CDR3 is 15 amino acids long. Per the germline V gene, CDR1 is SNHLY and CDR2 is FYNNEI. Trimming removed 4 bases from V and 4 bases from J, with 16 bases in between. CDR3 protein: CASSVAGQIVYGYTF. The CDR3 DNA is TGTGCCAGCAGTGTGGCGGGACAAATTGTCTATGGCTACACCTTC.

The chain joins TRBV18 to TRBJ2-5; 8 bases map to TRBD1. CDR1 KGHSH and CDR2 LQKENI come from the germline V gene. V shed 4 bases, J shed 5 bases, and the junction held 9 bases outside the gene matches. The CDR3 has 15 residues. CDR3 nucleotides: TGTGCCAGCTCACTTCGGACAGGGTTGTGGGAGACCCAGTACTTC. Translated, it gives CASSLRTGLWETQYF.

This clone was counted a few times. The J gene is TRBJ1-1, the V gene TRBV10-1, with D maybe TRBD1 (5 bases). The CDR3 runs to 14 residues. V dropped 2 bases and J dropped 3 bases, with 10 bases sitting between them. Per the germline V gene, CDR1 is WNHNN and CDR2 is SYGVQD (reference sequence). The CDR3 spells CASSETGTDTEAFF. In DNA, the CDR3 is TGCGCCAGCAGTGAGACAGGAACAGACACTGAAGCTTTCTTT.

The chain carries TRBV9 and TRBJ2-5; 11 nucleotides line up with TRBD2. This CDR3 has 16 amino acids. V was clipped by 4 bases and J by 5 bases; unmatched bases: 10. The germline CDR1 and CDR2 sequences are SGDLS and YYNGEE. The CDR3 loop is CASSLFSGGAAETQYF. The DNA for the CDR3 is TGTGCCAGCAGCCTTTTTAGCGGGGGGGCTGCGGAGACCCAGTACTTC.

The chain carries TRBV7-9 and TRBJ1-6; no clear D. The V end lost 0 bases, the J end lost 10 bases, and 16 bases lay between the germline ends. Germline CDR1 and CDR2: SEHNR and FQNEAQ (reference sequence). The CDR3 is made up of 16 amino acids. CDR3 amino acids: CASSLATFGGPSPLHF. The CDR3 nucleotides are TGTGCCAGCAGCTTAGCAACTTTTGGTGGACCGTCACCCCTCCACTTT.

J is TRBJ2-7 and V is TRBV27; 7 bases match TRBD1. Losses at the gene ends were 4 bases for V and 4 bases for J; bases not matched to a gene: 7. From germline, CDR1 is MNHEY and CDR2 SMNVEV (reference sequence). There are 14 residues in the CDR3. CDR3 nucleotides: TGTGCCAGCAGTTACAGGGGCCTCAAGTACGAGCAGTACTTC. This translates into CASSYRGLKYEQYF.

The chain employs TRBV19 and TRBJ2-2; 9 positions match TRBD1. The CDR3 has 15 amino acids. Germline CDR1 and CDR2: LNHDA and SQIVND (reference sequence). V lost 4 bases, J lost 4 bases, and 4 bases stayed unmatched. CDR3 amino acids: CASSRDREFTGELFF. Written as DNA, the CDR3 is TGTGCCAGTAGTAGGGACAGGGAATTCACCGGGGAGCTGTTTTTT.

This clone came up a few times. The J gene is TRBJ2-5, the V gene TRBV25-1; D call uncertain. Deletions cut 5 bases from V and 5 bases from J, with 6 bases between. There are 11 residues in the CDR3. Looked up from germline, CDR1 is MGHDK and CDR2 is SYGVNS. The CDR3 sequence is CASSHRETQYF. In DNA form, the CDR3 reads TGTGCCAGCAGTCACCGGGAGACCCAGTACTTC.

V is TRBV28 and J is TRBJ1-5, with D hard to call. The ends were cut back, 5 bases at V and 5 bases at J, with 25 bases in the middle. Germline CDR1 is MDHEN and CDR2 is SYDVKM. The CDR3 loop spans 18 amino acids. The chain's CDR3 is CASSVDPTSTGNHQPQHF. The CDR3 DNA sequence: TGTGCCAGCAGTGTAGACCCTACCTCGACGGGGAACCATCAGCCCCAGCATTTT.

The chain uses TRBV15 and TRBJ1-2; D uncertain. The germline gives CDR1 LNHNV, CDR2 YYDKDF (reference sequence). CDR3 length equals 14 residues. The germline V and J ends were trimmed by 0 bases and 0 bases, with 5 bases remaining between them. The DNA of the CDR3 is TGTGCCACCAGCAGAGAAAGTACTAACTATGGCTACACCTTC. It translates to CATSRESTNYGYTF.

The chain carries TRBV5-1 and TRBJ1-2; 7 bases align to TRBD1. Germline V lookup: CDR1 SGHRS, CDR2 YFSETQ. V was pared by 0 bases and J by 8 bases, with 4 bases of the junction left unmatched. The CDR3 length is 13 residues. CDR3 protein: CASSLDRGLGYTF. The CDR3 DNA reads TGCGCCAGCAGCTTGGACAGGGGTCTCGGCTACACCTTC.

There are a few counts of this clone. The chain is built from TRBV18 and TRBJ1-5; D gene unclear. Between the trimmed V and J ends, which lost 6 bases and 3 bases, there was a span of 9 bases. CDR1 and CDR2 from the germline V gene are KGHSH and LQKENI. CDR3 size: 13 residues. The CDR3 region has the DNA TGTGCCAGCTCGGATGCACTCAATCAGCCCCAGCATTTT. This translates into CASSDALNQPQHF. The entire variable domain, with the rest obtained from reference TRBV18 and TRBJ1-5, is as follows: NAGVMQNPRHLVRRRGQEARLRCSPMKGHSHVYWYRQLPEEGLKFMVYLQKENIIDESGMPKERFSAEFPKEGPSILRIQQVVRGDSAAYFCASSDALNQPQHFGDGTRLSIL.

The chain joins TRBV10-3 to TRBJ1-5; TRBD1 agrees at 8 bases. CDR1 and CDR2 from the germline V gene are ENHRY and SYGVKD. Trimming took 2 bases from V and 0 from J; bases not matched to a gene: 9. The CDR3 has 18 amino acids. For the CDR3, the DNA is TGTGCCATCAGTGAGAACAGGGGGACACACAATAGCAATCAGCCCCAGCATTTT. Protein: CAISENRGTHNSNQPQHF.

The rearrangement uses TRBV13 and TRBJ2-7; 10 bases map to TRBD2. This CDR3 spans 16 amino acids. The J segment lost 4 bases and the V segment lost 5 bases, leaving 11 bases of the junction unmatched. Germline V gives CDR1 PRHDT, CDR2 FYEKMQ (reference sequence). Written as DNA, the CDR3 is TGTGCCAGCAGCCCCCATCCAGCGGGGGGGAATTACGAGCAGTACTTC. Translating gives CASSPHPAGGNYEQYF.

The V gene is TRBV7-3, the J gene TRBJ1-2; TRBD1 might be the D (6 bases). Per germline, CDR1 SGHTA and CDR2 FQGTGA. The CDR3 sequence is 17 residues long. The V end was cut by 2 bases, the J end by 4 bases, with 20 bases between. CDR3 loop: CASSLFSRDKNFYGYTF. The CDR3 bases are TGTGCCAGCAGCTTATTTTCGAGGGACAAGAATTTCTATGGCTACACCTTC. Together with reference TRBV7-3 and TRBJ1-2, the CDR3 gives the full variable domain: GAGVSQTPSNKVTEKGKYVELRCDPISGHTALYWYRQSLGQGPEFLIYFQGTGAADDSGLPNDRFFAVRPEGSVSTLKIQRTERGDSAVYLCASSLFSRDKNFYGYTFGSGTRLTVV.

This clone has just one count. V is TRBV2 and J is TRBJ2-5, with 7 bases that match TRBD1. The CDR3 sequence is 14 residues long. With V trimmed by 5 bases and J by 5 bases, 8 bases remained unmatched. The germline V gene encodes CDR1 SNHLY and CDR2 FYNNEI. The CDR3 coding sequence is TGTGCCAGCAGTAAGGGACAGTGGGAGGAGACCCAGTACTTC. Protein product: CASSKGQWEETQYF.